These 19 T cell receptor beta chains were all obtained from the same sample, sequenced in a study of T cell responses to AZD1222 COVID-19 vaccine. Measured with immunoSEQ multiplex PCR; TCRdb has only the in-frame clones, and not every one. Of more than 140,000 clones in the sample, about 90% were seen once. Here the sequenced sample was peripheral blood, taken on day 0 of AZD1222 vaccination. These receptors were taken from an adult in good health.

There are a few counts of this clone. The DNA for the CDR3 is TGTGCCAGCAGCTTAGGGGGACAGGGTCATGGCTACACCTTC. Encoded protein: CASSLGGQGHGYTF. The V call is TRBV7-9, the J call TRBJ1-2; 9 positions agree with TRBD1. With V trimmed by 1 base and J by 6 bases, 3 bases remained unmatched. CDR1 and CDR2 (germline): SEHNR, FQNEAQ (reference sequence). The CDR3 has 14 amino acids.

For the CDR3, the DNA is TGTGCCAGCAGTTTCGACGGGACGGTGAACACTGAAGCTTTCTTT. This codes for CASSFDGTVNTEAFF. The chain links TRBV6-6 to TRBJ1-1; a possible D gene is TRBD1 (5 bases). CDR1 and CDR2 (germline): MNHNY, SVGAGI (reference sequence). This CDR3 is 15 amino acids long. V lost 4 bases and J 0 bases, leaving 12 bases between the germline ends.

The chain has TRBV9 and TRBJ2-7, with TRBD2 identical over 12 bases. This CDR3 contains 17 residues. Trimming cost V 2 bases and J 3 bases; bases outside gene matches: 9. Germline V gene sequence: CDR1 SGDLS, CDR2 YYNGEE. The CDR3 DNA reads as TGTGCCAGCAGCGTGGGGACTAGCGGGTTAGTTAGCTACGAGCAGTACTTC. This gives the protein CASSVGTSGLVSYEQYF.

This chain uses TRBV6-5 with TRBJ1-1, with 7 bases identical to TRBD1. This CDR3 is built from 13 residues. Germline lookup yields CDR1 MNHEY and CDR2 SVGAGI. Losses at the gene ends were 4 bases for V and 1 base for J; bases not matched to a gene: 0. This CDR3 reads CASSWDRNTEAFF. CDR3 sequence (DNA): TGTGCCAGCAGTTGGGACAGGAACACTGAAGCTTTCTTT.

V usage is TRBV21-1 and J usage is TRBJ2-2; the D call in the table, TRBD2, was not verified against the DNA. TRBV21-1 is termed a pseudogene. This CDR3 is 11 amino acids long. CDR3 residues: CASTSSGELFF. The CDR3 region has the DNA TGTGCCAGCACCTCCTCCGGGGAGCTGTTTTTT.

V gene TRBV15 combines with J gene TRBJ2-7, with TRBD2 matching 13 bases. The V segment lost 5 bases and the J segment 4 bases; nucleotides outside the gene matches: 8. Per the germline V gene, CDR1 is LNHNV and CDR2 is YYDKDF (reference sequence). The CDR3 has 16 residues. CDR3 loop: CATSGRLAGGLYEQYF. The CDR3 DNA reads TGTGCCACCAGCGGAAGACTAGCGGGAGGATTGTACGAGCAGTACTTC.

This sequence joins TRBV21-1 and TRBJ2-3; the table's D call of TRBD2 was not tested on the DNA. TRBV21-1 is a documented pseudogene. The CDR3 runs to 20 residues. The CDR3 DNA reads TGTGCCAGCAGCAGCGGCGGACTAGCGGGAGGGCCTGCTAGCACAGATACGCAGTATTTT. Amino acid sequence: CASSSGGLAGGPASTDTQYF.

CDR3 in amino acids: CASKASGSFGEQYF. The DNA for the CDR3 is TGTGCCAGCAAGGCTAGCGGGAGTTTCGGCGAGCAGTACTTC. V and J are TRBV28 and TRBJ2-7, with 10 nucleotides matching TRBD2. The length of the CDR3 is 14 residues. Trimming removed 7 bases from V and 6 bases from J; junction bases left unmatched: 9. CDR1 and CDR2 (germline): MDHEN, SYDVKM. The whole variable domain, remainder taken from reference TRBV28 and TRBJ2-7, is DVKVTQSSRYLVKRTGEKVFLECVQDMDHENMFWYRQDPGLGLRLIYFSYDVKMKEKGDIPEGYSVSREKKERFSLILESASTNQTSMYLCASKASGSFGEQYFGPGTRLTVT.

This chain connects TRBV9 to TRBJ2-2; 8 bases are shared with TRBD2. From germline, CDR1 is SGDLS and CDR2 YYNGEE. This CDR3 is built from 17 residues. V shed 0 bases, J shed 6 bases, and the junction held 10 bases outside the gene matches. CDR3 sequence: CASSVAQRGLRAGELFF. The CDR3 DNA sequence: TGTGCCAGCAGCGTAGCTCAGCGGGGGCTTCGAGCCGGGGAGCTGTTTTTT.

This clone was observed a handful of times. The gene calls are TRBV7-9 and TRBJ2-7; D possibly corresponds to TRBD1 (6 bases). Trimming took off 5 bases at V and 4 bases at J, with 12 bases between the two ends. CDR1 is SEHNR and CDR2 is FQNEAQ in the germline V gene (reference sequence). The CDR3 runs 13 residues. CDR3: CASSMEGGYEQYF. The CDR3, as DNA: TGTGCCAGCAGCATGGAAGGGGGTTACGAGCAGTACTTC.

CDR3 nucleotide sequence: TGTGCCAGCAGTTACTTAATACTACGCTCTGGGGCCAACGTCCTGACTTTC. This sequence encodes CASSYLILRSGANVLTF. This sequence joins TRBV6-2 or TRBV6-3 and TRBJ2-6, with D uncertain. The CDR3 runs to 17 residues. The ends were cut back, 1 base at V and 0 bases at J, with 10 bases in the middle. CDR1 and CDR2 from the germline V gene are MNHEY and SVGEGT.

The chain couples TRBV6-1 to TRBJ1-4; D gene ambiguous. The germline CDR1 and CDR2 sequences are MNHNS and SASEGT. V lost 6 bases and J 1 base, leaving 3 bases between the germline ends. The CDR3 runs to 12 residues. The CDR3 DNA reads as TGTGCCAGCAGGGGAACTAATGAAAAACTGTTTTTT. It yields the protein CASRGTNEKLFF.

The V gene is TRBV5-4, the J gene TRBJ2-1; 8 nucleotides match TRBD1. This CDR3 has 15 amino acids. V was clipped by 4 bases and J by 6 bases; unmatched bases: 9. Germline V gene data show CDR1 as SGHNT and CDR2 as YYREEE (reference sequence). The CDR3 sequence: CASSVDRVPTNEQFF. As DNA, the CDR3 is TGTGCCAGCAGCGTGGACAGGGTACCAACCAATGAGCAGTTCTTC.

This clone has just a few counts. The chain recombines TRBV9 with TRBJ2-7; D may be TRBD1 (10 bases). CDR1 is SGDLS and CDR2 is YYNGEE in the germline V gene. Trimming took off 6 bases at V and 3 bases at J, with 25 bases between the two ends. This CDR3 contains 17 residues. The DNA for the CDR3 is TGTGCCAGCACACCGGGACAGGGGCCTAGCGGGAACTACGAGCAGTACTTC. This translates into CASTPGQGPSGNYEQYF.

The chain links TRBV5-6 to TRBJ2-3; 9 nucleotides line up with TRBD1. Germline values: CDR1 SGHDT, CDR2 YYEEEE. The CDR3 totals 17 residues. The trim removed 0 bases at V and 2 bases at J, leaving 7 bases unmatched. The DNA of the CDR3 is TGTGCCAGCAGCTTGGGATATGACAGGGGGTCCACAGATACGCAGTATTTT. Translating gives CASSLGYDRGSTDTQYF.

V usage is TRBV7-2 and J usage is TRBJ2-7; 8 nucleotides agree with TRBD2. The germline V gene has CDR1 SGHTA and CDR2 FQGNSA. Losses at the gene ends were 4 bases for V and 4 bases for J; bases not matched to a gene: 6. CDR3 size: 14 residues. The chain's CDR3 is CASSSSGRKYEQYF. CDR3 DNA: TGTGCCAGCAGCTCGAGCGGGAGAAAATACGAGCAGTACTTC.

This clone was detected only once. The CDR3 DNA follows: TGTGCCAGCAGTGACGGACTAGCAAGGAAGTTCTTC. It translates to CASSDGLARKFF. The rearrangement joins TRBV6-1 to TRBJ2-1; the match to TRBD2 covers 8 bases. J lost 14 bases, V lost 3 bases, and 6 bases had no gene match. The germline gives CDR1 MNHNS, CDR2 SASEGT. CDR3 length: 12 residues.

V is TRBV11-2 and J is TRBJ1-6; no definite D call. The CDR3 totals 17 residues. Germline assignment: CDR1 SGHAT and CDR2 FQNNGV. Trimming took off 0 bases at V and 6 bases at J, with 15 bases between the two ends. Here the CDR3 DNA reads TGTGCCAGCAGCTTAGAAGAGGGTGGGGTTAGTAATTCACCCCTCCACTTT. Translation gives CASSLEEGGVSNSPLHF.

The chain is built from TRBV7-9 and TRBJ2-1, with D unresolved. Trimming cost V 6 bases and J 0 bases, with 9 bases left between them. CDR1 is SEHNR, CDR2 FQNEAQ, per germline (reference sequence). This CDR3 is 14 amino acids long. The DNA of the CDR3 is TGTGCCAGCAGGCCAACTAACTCCTACAATGAGCAGTTCTTC. This sequence encodes CASRPTNSYNEQFF.